This entry describes one TCR beta chain. The sample belongs to a study of control samples from healthy donors and cancer patients. The method was immunoSEQ multiplex PCR; TCRdb's version includes in-frame clones alone and lacks a portion of them. This table holds 50,000 or so clones, 80% found once. The sequence was collected from a man aged 65 to 85 in good health. Material: blood.

CDR3 sequence reads: CASSSQGAHQPQHF. CDR3 nucleotide sequence: TGTGCCAGCAGTTCCCAGGGGGCGCATCAGCCCCAGCATTTT. The chain joins TRBV2 to TRBJ1-5, with 8 bases matching TRBD1. The CDR3 contains 14 residues. V lost 5 bases and J lost 5; bases outside the gene matches: 5. Germline loops: CDR1 SNHLY, CDR2 FYNNEI.